This T cell receptor (beta chain) was retrieved from a study of glioma-infiltrating T cells. The study's findings and limits: Shared blood CDR3 signature motifs marked patients with low tissue-blood divergence. Tissue and blood shared very few CDR3 sequences. Gliomas, especially low-grade, showed above-expected tissue-blood divergence; non-neoplastic patients showed below.

With respect to this clonotype: Antigen specificity is unknown. An end of the junction differs from the germline gene, which may be a read error.

Using RNA template, CDR3s of TCR alpha and beta were amplified with iRepertoire arm-PCR. TCRdb passed the multiplex PCR reads through MiXCR, listing each CDR3 protein once. Of about 410,000 distinct CDR3 sequences in the sample, 41% were seen once. The CDR3 totals 18 residues. Germline lookup yields CDR1 SGHDN and CDR2 FVKESK. The chain recombines TRBV14 with TRBJ1-2; unclear D gene. The TCR comes from a human donor with low-grade glioma or glioblastoma, undergoing nonglioma brain surgery, or in good health (not recorded which). Sequenced material: glioma tissue, nonneoplastic brain tissue, or PBMCs (not recorded which). Here the CDR3 DNA reads TGTGCCAGCAGCCAAGAATTCCGCGCGATAAGTCCTAACTATGGCTACGCCTTC. Its translation: CASSQEFRAISPNYGYAF.